A selection of T cell receptor beta chains follows, all from one sample in a study of shared clonotypes between healthy human individuals. Clones were sequenced by immunoSEQ multiplex PCR, and TCRdb holds only the in-frame ones, with some missing. In the table there are about 1.1 million clones, roughly 80% of which are singletons. The sample comprised memory CD4+ T cells from PBMCs. These receptors came from a man aged 18 to 30 in good health. Some clones in this sample may be carry-over from other donors' samples. Each CDR3 is given with its conserved first and last residue. A D gene is named only where the DNA matches it firmly. Expanded clones get a size class; other rows say once, few or many, or leave the size out.

J gene,clone size,D gene,V gene,CDR3 DNA,CDR3 protein
TRBJ1-4,-,-,TRBV5-5,TGTGCCAGCAGCTTGGTAGGGTCGTATTCCCAACTGTTTTTT,CASSLVGSYSQLFF
TRBJ2-2,-,-,TRBV7-9,TGTGCCAGCAGCTTATTGGGCAGCTCCACCGGGGAGCTGTTTTTT,CASSLLGSSTGELFF
TRBJ2-3,once,TRBD2,TRBV19,TGTGCCAGTAGTATAGTAGCTAGCGGGAGTACCCCAGATACGCAGTATTTT,CASSIVASGSTPDTQYF
TRBJ2-7,-,TRBD2,TRBV2,TGTGCCAGCGGACTAGCGGTAAACTACGAGCAGTACTTC,CASGLAVNYEQYF
TRBJ2-3,-,-,TRBV5-1,TGCGCCAGCAGCCAGGGCCCCGAAGGAGATACGCAGTATTTT,CASSQGPEGDTQYF
TRBJ1-6,-,-,TRBV2,TGTGCCAGCGAGAGGGGCAGAGATAATTCACCCCTCCACTTT,CASERGRDNSPLHF
TRBJ2-1,-,-,TRBV5-8,TGTGCCAGCAGCTTGGATAAGTCCGGACCGTTGTTCTTC,CASSLDKSGPLFF
TRBJ2-2,-,-,TRBV5-1,TGCGCCAGCAGCTTGCTCCAGAATACCGGGGAGCTGTTTTTT,CASSLLQNTGELFF
TRBJ1-5,few,-,TRBV27,TGTGCCAGCAGTTTAGGGGTTAGCAATCAGCCCCAGCATTTT,CASSLGVSNQPQHF
TRBJ1-1,once,-,TRBV4-2,TGTGCCAGCAGCCAAGAAGACGGGTGGAACACTGAAGCTTTCTTT,CASSQEDGWNTEAFF
TRBJ1-2,-,-,TRBV4-2,TGTGCCAGCAGCCAAGACCGACAGTTGGGCTACACCTTC,CASSQDRQLGYTF
TRBJ1-5,-,-,TRBV2,TGTGCCAGCATGCGGGAGGGGCACGGCAATCAGCCCCAGCATTTT,CASMREGHGNQPQHF
TRBJ1-5,-,TRBD1,TRBV30,TGTGCCTGGAGTAGACAGGGAAATCAGCCCCAGCATTTT,CAWSRQGNQPQHF
TRBJ1-4,few,-,TRBV28,TGTGCCAGCAGTTTCCATGGGCTGGAGGGGACTAATGAAAAACTGTTTTTT,CASSFHGLEGTNEKLFF
TRBJ1-1,-,-,TRBV6-6,TGTGCCAGCAGTTACTCGAAATCAGCGAACACTGAAGCTTTCTTT,CASSYSKSANTEAFF
TRBJ2-1,-,-,TRBV9,TGTGCCAGCAGCGCTACCTCAGGGACTCTCTACAATGAGCAGTTCTTC,CASSATSGTLYNEQFF
TRBJ1-3,-,-,TRBV18,TGTGCCAGCTCACCCCAGCAGGGACACGACACCATATATTTT,CASSPQQGHDTIYF
TRBJ1-2,-,TRBD1,TRBV28,TGTGCCAGCAGTTCGACCGCCGGCAGGACAGGGCCCAACTATGGCTACACCTTC,CASSSTAGRTGPNYGYTF
TRBJ2-1,-,TRBD2,TRBV16,TGTGCCAGCAGCCCGCTCCCCGGGACTAGGGCCTTGGGTGAGCAGTTCTTC,CASSPLPGTRALGEQFF
TRBJ2-3,few,-,TRBV4-2,TGTGCCAGCAGCCAACTAATCGGGCAGGGCACAGATACGCAGTATTTT,CASSQLIGQGTDTQYF